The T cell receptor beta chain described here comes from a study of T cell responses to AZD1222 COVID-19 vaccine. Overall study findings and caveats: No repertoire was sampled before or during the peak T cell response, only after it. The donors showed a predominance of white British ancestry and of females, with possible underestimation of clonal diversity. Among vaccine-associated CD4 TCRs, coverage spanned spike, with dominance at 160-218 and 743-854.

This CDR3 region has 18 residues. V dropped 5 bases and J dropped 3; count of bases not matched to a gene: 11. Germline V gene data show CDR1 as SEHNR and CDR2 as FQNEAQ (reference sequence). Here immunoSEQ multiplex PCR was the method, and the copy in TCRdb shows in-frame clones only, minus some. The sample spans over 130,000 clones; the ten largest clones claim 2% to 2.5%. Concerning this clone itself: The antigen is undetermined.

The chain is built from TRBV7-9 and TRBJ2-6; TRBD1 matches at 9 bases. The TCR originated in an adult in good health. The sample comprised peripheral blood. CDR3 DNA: TGTGCCAGCAGCCCACCCGGGACAGGGTTTGGTGGGGCCAACGTCCTGACTTTC. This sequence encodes CASSPPGTGFGGANVLTF.